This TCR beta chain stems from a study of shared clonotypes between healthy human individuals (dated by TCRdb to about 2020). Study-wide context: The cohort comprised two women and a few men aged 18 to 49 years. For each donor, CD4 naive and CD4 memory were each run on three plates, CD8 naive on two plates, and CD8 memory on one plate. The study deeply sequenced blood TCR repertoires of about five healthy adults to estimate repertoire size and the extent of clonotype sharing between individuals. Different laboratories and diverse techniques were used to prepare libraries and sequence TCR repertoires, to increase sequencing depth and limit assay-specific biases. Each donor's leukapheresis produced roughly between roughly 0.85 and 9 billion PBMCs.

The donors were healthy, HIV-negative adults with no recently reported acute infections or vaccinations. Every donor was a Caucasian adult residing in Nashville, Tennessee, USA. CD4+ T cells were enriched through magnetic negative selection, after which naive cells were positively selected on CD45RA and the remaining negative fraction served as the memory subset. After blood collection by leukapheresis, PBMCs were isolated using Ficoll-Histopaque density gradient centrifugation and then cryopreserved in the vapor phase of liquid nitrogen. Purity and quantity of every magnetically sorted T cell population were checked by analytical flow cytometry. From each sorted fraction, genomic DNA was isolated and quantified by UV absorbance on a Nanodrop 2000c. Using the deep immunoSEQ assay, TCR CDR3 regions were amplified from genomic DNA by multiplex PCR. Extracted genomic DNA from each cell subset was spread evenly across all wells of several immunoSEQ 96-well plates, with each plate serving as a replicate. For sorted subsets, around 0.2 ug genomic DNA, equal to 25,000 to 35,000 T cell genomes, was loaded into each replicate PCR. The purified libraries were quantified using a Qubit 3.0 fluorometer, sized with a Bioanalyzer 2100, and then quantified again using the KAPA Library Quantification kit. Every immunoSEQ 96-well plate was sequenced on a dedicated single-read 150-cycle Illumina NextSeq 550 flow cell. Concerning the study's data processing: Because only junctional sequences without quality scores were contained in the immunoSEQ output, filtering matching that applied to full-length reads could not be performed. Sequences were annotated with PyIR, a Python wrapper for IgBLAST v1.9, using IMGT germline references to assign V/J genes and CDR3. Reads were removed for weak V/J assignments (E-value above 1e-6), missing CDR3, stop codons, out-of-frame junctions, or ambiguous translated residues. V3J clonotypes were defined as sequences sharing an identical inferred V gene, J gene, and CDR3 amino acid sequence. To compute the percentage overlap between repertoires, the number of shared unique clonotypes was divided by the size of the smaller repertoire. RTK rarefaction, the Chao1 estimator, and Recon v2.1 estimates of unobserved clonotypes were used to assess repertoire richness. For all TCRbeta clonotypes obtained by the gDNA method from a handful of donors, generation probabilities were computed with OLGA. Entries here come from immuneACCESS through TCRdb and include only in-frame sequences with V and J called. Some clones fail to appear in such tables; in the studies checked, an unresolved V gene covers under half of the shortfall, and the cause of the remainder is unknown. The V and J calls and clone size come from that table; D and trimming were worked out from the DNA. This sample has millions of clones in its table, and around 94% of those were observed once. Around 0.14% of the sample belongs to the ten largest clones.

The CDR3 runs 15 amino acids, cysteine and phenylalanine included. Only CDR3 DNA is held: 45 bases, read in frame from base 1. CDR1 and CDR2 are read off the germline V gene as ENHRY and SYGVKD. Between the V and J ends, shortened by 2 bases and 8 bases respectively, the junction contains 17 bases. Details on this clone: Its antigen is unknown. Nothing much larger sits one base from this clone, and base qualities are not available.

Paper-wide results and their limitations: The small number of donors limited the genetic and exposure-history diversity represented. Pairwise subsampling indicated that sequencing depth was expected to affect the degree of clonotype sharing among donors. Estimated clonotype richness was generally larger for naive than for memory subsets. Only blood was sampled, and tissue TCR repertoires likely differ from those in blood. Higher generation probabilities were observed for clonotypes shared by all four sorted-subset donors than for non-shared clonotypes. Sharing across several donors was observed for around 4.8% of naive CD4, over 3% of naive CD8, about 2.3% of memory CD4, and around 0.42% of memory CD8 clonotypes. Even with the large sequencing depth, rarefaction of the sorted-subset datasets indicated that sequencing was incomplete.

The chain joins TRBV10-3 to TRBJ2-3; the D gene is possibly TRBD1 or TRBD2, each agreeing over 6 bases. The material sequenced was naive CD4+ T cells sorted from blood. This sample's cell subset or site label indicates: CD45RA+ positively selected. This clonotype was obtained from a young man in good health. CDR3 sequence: CAISEPYRGRATQYF. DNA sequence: TGTGCCATCAGTGAGCCCTACCGGGGGCGGGCTACGCAGTATTTT.